The rows below give T cell receptor beta chains drawn from one sample of a study of T cells in Graves' hyperthyroidism and ophthalmopathy. TCRdb fed the multiplex PCR reads into MiXCR, producing one record per CDR3 protein. The data contain roughly 700,000 distinct CDR3 sequences, 14% of them singletons. Specimen: blood. These receptors came from a woman aged 18-29 years with Graves' hyperthyroidism. Each CDR3 is given with its conserved first and last residue. The order of the fields is CDR3 length, J gene, clone size, V gene, D gene, CDR3 protein, CDR3 DNA. The D gene is left open where the match is weak. Rows may omit the clone size; those that give it use once, few, many or a size class.

18 | TRBJ2-2 | . | TRBV12-3/TRBV12-4 | TRBD2 | CASSLIAGGPEGTGELFF | TGTGCCAGCAGTTTAATCGCGGGAGGGCCAGAGGGCACCGGGGAGCTGTTTTTT
15 | TRBJ2-7 | . | TRBV14 | . | CASSPPGAGSYEQYF | TGTGCCAGCAGCCCTCCGGGGGCCGGCTCCTACGAGCAGTACTTC
18 | TRBJ1-2 | many | TRBV6-1 | . | CASTPKLPTRVGVYGYTF | TGTGCCAGCACCCCTAAGCTACCCACCCGGGTAGGCGTCTATGGCTACACCTTC
14 | TRBJ1-3 | many | TRBV30 | TRBD1 | CAWRGTASGNTIYF | TGTGCCTGGAGGGGGACAGCCTCTGGAAACACCATATATTTT
15 | TRBJ1-1 | many | TRBV20-1 | TRBD1 | CSARGGTGLNTEAFF | TGCAGTGCTAGAGGCGGGACAGGGTTGAACACTGAAGCTTTCTTT
15 | TRBJ2-2 | few | TRBV7-9 | . | CASSLGFIDAGELFF | TGTGCCAGCAGCTTAGGGTTTATTGACGCCGGGGAGCTGTTTTTT
19 | TRBJ2-1 | few | TRBV7-8 | TRBD2 | CASSLGLRHGISGRSEQFF | TGTGCCAGCAGCTTGGGACTTAGGCACGGGATTAGCGGGAGATCTGAGCAGTTCTTC
17 | TRBJ2-2 | . | TRBV19 | TRBD2 | CASSIWQREKFVGELFF | TGTGCCAGTAGTATTTGGCAGCGGGAGAAGTTTGTCGGGGAGCTGTTTTTT
15 | TRBJ1-5 | . | TRBV7-2 | . | CASSLNSGANQPQHF | TGTGCCAGCAGCTTAAACTCAGGGGCCAATCAGCCCCAGCATTTT
16 | TRBJ2-3 | . | TRBV5-4 | TRBD2 | CASRDGLAVVGDTQYF | TGTGCCAGCAGGGACGGACTAGCGGTAGTGGGGGATACGCAGTATTTT
15 | TRBJ2-7 | few | TRBV7-9 | TRBD2 | CASSRPWGGAYEQYF | TGTGCCAGCAGCCGCCCTTGGGGGGGGGCCTACGAGCAGTACTTC